The rows below give T cell receptor beta chains drawn from one sample of a study of T-cell memory formation after mild COVID-19. MiXCR, run by TCRdb on the 5' RACE reads, gives a single entry per CDR3 protein. The repertoire consists of about 270,000 distinct CDR3 sequences, with 15% occurring once and the leading ten covering around 2.2%. Sequencing used PBMCs or a T cell subset sorted from them (not recorded which). These receptors were obtained from an adult woman who had mild COVID-19 (a few samples of this study predate the infection). Cell type and time point are not known. Each CDR3 is given with its conserved first and last residue. Fields, in order: clone size, D gene, V gene, J gene, CDR3 protein, CDR3 DNA. D genes are given only for firm matches. The listing skips clone size in some rows; elsewhere it reads once, few, many or a size class.

clone size: many; D gene: .; V gene: TRBV12-3/TRBV12-4; J gene: TRBJ1-1; CDR3 protein: CASGFGSTEAFF; CDR3 DNA: TGTGCCAGCGGATTTGGGTCCACTGAAGCTTTCTTT
clone size: .; D gene: .; V gene: TRBV6-2/TRBV6-3; J gene: TRBJ1-1; CDR3 protein: CASSRPGDTEAFF; CDR3 DNA: TGTGCCAGCAGTAGACCAGGGGACACTGAAGCTTTCTTT
clone size: .; D gene: .; V gene: TRBV5-1; J gene: TRBJ1-2; CDR3 protein: CASSLTGNDGYTF; CDR3 DNA: TGCGCCAGCAGCCTAACAGGGAACGATGGCTACACCTTC
clone size: few; D gene: .; V gene: TRBV11-2; J gene: TRBJ1-2; CDR3 protein: CASSLARTNYGYTF; CDR3 DNA: TGTGCCAGCAGCTTAGCCCGGACTAACTATGGCTACACCTTC
clone size: .; D gene: .; V gene: TRBV5-5; J gene: TRBJ1-1; CDR3 protein: CASSRSGLENTEAFF; CDR3 DNA: TGTGCCAGCAGCCGTTCGGGACTAGAAAACACTGAAGCTTTCTTT
clone size: few; D gene: .; V gene: TRBV7-2; J gene: TRBJ2-5; CDR3 protein: CASSFSPGTGETQYF; CDR3 DNA: TGTGCCAGCAGCTTTAGTCCCGGGACGGGGGAGACCCAGTACTTC
clone size: .; D gene: .; V gene: TRBV5-1; J gene: TRBJ2-3; CDR3 protein: CASSLGSSPTDTQYF; CDR3 DNA: TGCGCCAGCAGCTTAGGGTCTAGCCCCACAGATACGCAGTATTTT
clone size: few; D gene: TRBD1; V gene: TRBV5-5; J gene: TRBJ1-1; CDR3 protein: CASSLAFRGRRTEAFF; CDR3 DNA: TGTGCCAGCAGCCTGGCGTTCAGGGGGCGTAGGACTGAAGCTTTCTTT
clone size: .; D gene: .; V gene: TRBV4-3; J gene: TRBJ2-7; CDR3 protein: CASSQGFLVDEQYF; CDR3 DNA: TGCGCCAGCAGCCAAGGTTTCCTTGTGGACGAGCAGTACTTC
clone size: many; D gene: .; V gene: TRBV7-2; J gene: TRBJ2-3; CDR3 protein: CASSRGYTQYF; CDR3 DNA: TGTGCCAGCAGCAGGGGGTATACGCAGTATTTT
clone size: many; D gene: TRBD1; V gene: TRBV12-3/TRBV12-4; J gene: TRBJ2-1; CDR3 protein: CASSSRQGYGFQRKGISYNEQFF; CDR3 DNA: TGTGCCAGCAGTTCACGACAGGGGTATGGCTTCCAAAGGAAGGGGATCTCCTACAATGAGCAGTTCTTC
clone size: many; D gene: TRBD1; V gene: TRBV4-2; J gene: TRBJ2-2; CDR3 protein: CASSLAGTGGLFF; CDR3 DNA: TGTGCCAGCAGCCTAGCCGGGACAGGGGGGCTGTTTTTT
clone size: few; D gene: .; V gene: TRBV5-1; J gene: TRBJ2-3; CDR3 protein: CASSLDATNTQYF; CDR3 DNA: TGCGCCAGCAGCTTGGATGCTACGAATACGCAGTATTTT
clone size: many; D gene: .; V gene: TRBV12-3/TRBV12-4; J gene: TRBJ1-5; CDR3 protein: CASSRSDNQPQHF; CDR3 DNA: TGTGCCAGCAGCCGATCGGACAATCAGCCCCAGCATTTT
clone size: .; D gene: .; V gene: TRBV2; J gene: TRBJ2-7; CDR3 protein: CASSAQQGLTYEQYF; CDR3 DNA: TGTGCCAGCAGTGCTCAACAGGGTCTAACCTACGAGCAGTACTTC
clone size: .; D gene: .; V gene: TRBV12-3/TRBV12-4; J gene: TRBJ2-2; CDR3 protein: CASSGVRRDGELFF; CDR3 DNA: TGTGCCAGCAGTGGGGTGAGGAGAGACGGGGAGCTGTTTTTT
clone size: .; D gene: TRBD2; V gene: TRBV20-1; J gene: TRBJ2-3; CDR3 protein: CSTGTSVKDTQYF; CDR3 DNA: TGCAGCACCGGGACTAGCGTAAAAGATACGCAGTATTTT
clone size: few; D gene: .; V gene: TRBV29-1; J gene: TRBJ2-5; CDR3 protein: CSAGALGETQYF; CDR3 DNA: TGCAGCGCAGGGGCGTTGGGTGAGACCCAGTACTTC
clone size: .; D gene: TRBD1; V gene: TRBV30; J gene: TRBJ2-5; CDR3 protein: CAWIGTGTGGKTQYF; CDR3 DNA: TGTGCCTGGATTGGAACCGGGACAGGGGGCAAGACCCAGTACTTC
clone size: .; D gene: .; V gene: TRBV12-3/TRBV12-4; J gene: TRBJ2-2; CDR3 protein: CASSLAGPTGELFF; CDR3 DNA: TGTGCCAGCAGTTTGGCGGGGCCCACCGGGGAGCTGTTTTTT
clone size: .; D gene: .; V gene: TRBV7-3; J gene: TRBJ1-1; CDR3 protein: CASSARAVPGSEAFF; CDR3 DNA: TGTGCCAGCAGCGCACGAGCTGTGCCAGGGTCTGAAGCTTTCTTT
clone size: few; D gene: TRBD2; V gene: TRBV7-2; J gene: TRBJ2-1; CDR3 protein: CASSFTSGRRDEQFF; CDR3 DNA: TGTGCCAGCAGCTTTACTAGCGGGAGGAGGGATGAGCAGTTCTTC
clone size: .; D gene: TRBD2; V gene: TRBV5-1; J gene: TRBJ2-3; CDR3 protein: CASSLTLAGDGTDTQYF; CDR3 DNA: TGCGCCAGCAGCTTAACTTTAGCGGGAGATGGCACAGATACGCAGTATTTT
clone size: .; D gene: TRBD1; V gene: TRBV5-4; J gene: TRBJ1-1; CDR3 protein: CASSLAAGGGRATEAFF; CDR3 DNA: TGTGCCAGCAGCTTGGCGGCAGGGGGCGGCCGTGCCACTGAAGCTTTCTTT
clone size: .; D gene: TRBD1; V gene: TRBV11-2; J gene: TRBJ2-1; CDR3 protein: CASSADRGKRNEQFF; CDR3 DNA: TGTGCCAGCAGCGCGGACAGGGGGAAGAGGAATGAGCAGTTCTTC
clone size: few; D gene: .; V gene: TRBV12-3/TRBV12-4; J gene: TRBJ2-5; CDR3 protein: CASSFGRRGTQYF; CDR3 DNA: TGTGCCAGCAGTTTTGGGCGGAGGGGGACCCAGTACTTC
clone size: few; D gene: .; V gene: TRBV19; J gene: TRBJ2-1; CDR3 protein: CASSMQGQLSYNEQFF; CDR3 DNA: TGTGCCAGTAGTATGCAAGGACAGCTCTCCTACAATGAGCAGTTCTTC
clone size: .; D gene: TRBD2; V gene: TRBV12-3/TRBV12-4; J gene: TRBJ2-2; CDR3 protein: CASSFGRGGNTGELFF; CDR3 DNA: TGTGCCAGCAGTTTTGGTCGCGGGGGGAACACCGGGGAGCTGTTTTTT
clone size: .; D gene: .; V gene: TRBV29-1; J gene: TRBJ2-6; CDR3 protein: CSVISGANVLTF; CDR3 DNA: TGCAGCGTGATCTCTGGGGCCAACGTCCTGACTTTC
clone size: .; D gene: .; V gene: TRBV11-2; J gene: TRBJ1-3; CDR3 protein: CASSFSRNTIYF; CDR3 DNA: TGTGCCAGCAGCTTTAGTAGAAACACCATATATTTT
clone size: .; D gene: TRBD2; V gene: TRBV7-2; J gene: TRBJ2-3; CDR3 protein: CASSLTGLATDTQYF; CDR3 DNA: TGTGCCAGCAGCTTAACGGGACTAGCGACAGATACGCAGTATTTT
clone size: once; D gene: TRBD1; V gene: TRBV5-8; J gene: TRBJ2-7; CDR3 protein: CASSLVQGALGEQYF; CDR3 DNA: TGTGCCAGCAGCTTGGTCCAGGGGGCCTTGGGGGAGCAGTACTTC